This T cell receptor (beta chain) was sequenced during a study of cytomegalovirus exposure and HLA in healthy donors (dated by TCRdb to 2015 to 2018). Regarding the complete study: In an earlier analysis of approximately 500 of the donors, approximately 300 Gb of sequence data and 100 million or so unique TCR beta sequences from approximately 180 million T cells were reported. An early release that covered more than 550 HLA-typed donors contained approximately 320 gigabases of sequencing data and around 80 million unique TCR sequences. Of the 300 to 400 genotyped donors, 65% to 90% fell in the genetic ancestry cluster associated with self-reported Caucasian donors. The aim of the study was to test whether cataloging public T cell receptors could identify signatures of past pathogen exposure. The study used immunosequencing to profile the T cell repertoires of hundreds of subjects and linked those repertoires to cytomegalovirus serostatus. Along with the approximately 700-subject first cohort, a separate validation cohort of some 130 different subjects was used. High-throughput TCR immunosequencing, statistical association of individual TCRs with disease status, and machine learning were combined to predict cytomegalovirus infection status. To study patterns of TCR occurrence, a later analysis re-analyzed previously published TCR beta repertoires from under 750 donors and added high-resolution HLA genotyping. The later analysis used no new phenotypic data to find candidate immune exposures, relying instead on TCR beta sequences and their occurrence across donors. An earlier analysis of approximately 630 of the donors applied high-throughput TCR beta sequencing to assess whether each TCR beta V gene segment acted as functional or pseudogenic. Donor age, sex, ethnicity and CMV serostatus were collected together with the repertoire data. A later genetic analysis used genome-wide SNP genotypes for about 55% of the 666 donors, treating that subset as a discovery cohort. All discovery cohort repertoires had been generated on a single sequencing platform. HLA typing covered class I and class II loci at four-digit resolution. Typing coverage differed by locus: A, B, C, DRB1 and DQB1 were typed in roughly 620-640 donors, DQA1 in about 500, DPA1 in approximately 600, and DPB1 in 472. Roughly five DR-DQ haplotypes were treated as single units for association and clustering because of strong linkage in the cohort. Among some 400 genotyped donors of the cohort, an average of around 220,000 unique TCR beta nucleotide sequences was sequenced per donor, of which roughly 17% were non-productive. Results and caveats for the whole study, not just this receptor: Compared with the approximately 720-donor mean, donors in an Asian-associated ancestry cluster had fewer N-insertions in productive TCRs, according to a later genetic analysis. The authors suggested that the approach could potentially be extended to other disease states and immunological phenotypes. In a later analysis, most CMV-associated TCR beta chains were found to appear HLA-restricted, with HLA associations seemingly driven largely by CMV exposure. Strong co-occurrence of HLA alleles, especially DR and DQ, made assigning TCR associations to individual alleles difficult. An association between a missense DCLRE1C variant and V-gene and J-gene trimming of TCR beta chains was found in a later genetic analysis and replicated in an independent cohort. Roughly uniform sequencing depth across donors was assumed in presence/absence analyses, although this assumption may not hold. A cluster of highly shared sequence variants was judged likely to be a technical artifact of the sequencing pipeline. Because the 87-base-pair reads could not distinguish some IMGT-functional V segments, including TRBV6-2 and TRBV6-3, those segments were excluded. Only TCR beta chains were sequenced in this cohort, and the absence of alpha or paired-chain data limited detectable features. In a later analysis, TCR association rates were found to vary across HLA loci, with the most associated TCRs seen for DRB1 alleles and the fewest for HLA-C alleles. According to a later analysis, parvovirus B19, influenza, CMV and Epstein-Barr virus appeared linked to several top co-occurrence clusters. In vitro tests confirmed that three of the cytomegalovirus-associated TCR beta chains recognize cytomegalovirus antigens. Compared with equally common non-associated chains, HLA-associated TCR beta chains in a later analysis were more clonally expanded and had lower generation probabilities. A further reported finding was that TCR beta sequences accurately predicted the HLA-A and HLA-B alleles for most subjects in the first cohort. In a later analysis, more than 15,000 TCR beta sequences were associated with specific HLA alleles at a false discovery rate of 0.05. An earlier analysis of some 560 of the donors showed that most TCR beta V segments appeared in productive rearrangements either about 87% or about 30% of the time, which broadly matched IMGT annotations. Most TCR sequences were observed very rarely across donors, whereas some public TCRs were present in many individuals. A total of 150 to 200 TCR beta chains were listed by the study as associated with cytomegalovirus. HLA typing was unavailable for some donors at each locus, so association tests used only the typed subset. The only immune exposure information available for the cohort was CMV serostatus. Correlated functional status among segregating V segments might reflect linkage disequilibrium, but an unknown experimental factor could not be ruled out. The classifier was reported to diagnose cytomegalovirus status with high specificity and sensitivity in both the original cohort and the validation cohort. About 15 rarely observed V segments, including chromosome 9 orphons, were excluded from the earlier analysis of almost 600 of the donors because counts were too low.

Libraries were built with the immunoSEQ multiplex PCR assay. A mixture of 60 forward primers for TCR Vbeta segments and 13 reverse primers for TCR Jbeta segments was used in the multiplex PCR. The CDR3 region of rearranged TCR beta genes was amplified from genomic DNA with a multiplex PCR assay. On the Illumina HiSeq System, the amplified TCR beta libraries were sequenced as 87-base-pair reads. In the original analysis: In a later analysis, roughly 80 million unique TCR beta chains were counted across the approximately 640 repertoires, and around 10 million of these chains were shared by at least two donors. Raw reads were error-corrected and collapsed into unique sequences with a nearest-neighbor algorithm that merged closely related sequences to remove PCR and sequencing errors. V, D and J gene segments were assigned by aligning CDR3 sequences to IMGT reference sequences. For a sequence to be retained, a match of at least six nucleotides to both a V gene segment and a J gene segment was required. Rearrangements were classified as productive when the CDR3 lacked stop codons and remained in frame with V and J, and all other rearrangements were classified as non-productive. CDR3 was defined according to IMGT convention as the region running from the second conserved V-encoded cysteine to the conserved J-encoded phenylalanine. In an earlier analysis of more than 550 of the donors, sequences lacking an unambiguous match to a single V gene segment were excluded. An earlier analysis of 587 of the donors classified V segments as functional when productive rearrangements were above 56.7% and as segregating when the standard deviation between donors was above 5%. A statistical classification framework was built to diagnose cytomegalovirus status from the catalog of TCR beta chain sequences. In a later analysis, V and J genes were assigned by comparing TCR nucleotide sequences against IMGT/GENE-DB human TR gene sequences. Using the TCRdist pipeline, a later analysis assigned CDR3 sequences along with most-parsimonious VDJ recombination scenarios. In a later analysis, each TCR beta chain was defined by its CDR3 amino acid sequence together with its V-gene family, and reads lacking a unique V-gene family were excluded. A later analysis removed 592 highly shared, low-generation-probability nucleotide sequences to deal with suspected cross-contamination and a sequencing artifact. In a later analysis, a clonal expansion index for each public chain was calculated from normalized within-repertoire ranks of inferred template counts. Generation probabilities in a later analysis came from a VDJ recombination model fitted to out-of-frame rearrangements, and those results were checked against IGoR. A later analysis scored TCR-TCR, TCR-HLA and TCR-CMV co-occurrence with hypergeometric tests, applying a repertoire-size bias correction to TCR pairs. False discovery rates were estimated in a later analysis by permuting HLA or CMV assignments 20 times. A later analysis grouped co-occurring TCRs with DBSCAN, adding TCRdist sequence similarity when clustering within HLA-allele-positive subsets. For co-occurrence clustering, repertoires with fewer than 30,000 or more than 120,000 public chains were excluded, along with five repertoires with anomalous nucleotide sharing. This is the immuneACCESS table as TCRdb keeps it, with only in-frame sequences that have V and J called. A part of the clones is gone; compared with another copy, unresolved V genes explain less than half, and the rest is unexplained. That table supplies the V and J calls and clone size; D and trimming were determined from the DNA. In this sample the table shows about 150,000 clones, approximately 72% of which occur a single time. The top ten constitute 2.8% of the sample.

V gives up 0 bases and J gives up 2 bases, and the segment between their germline ends measures 6 bases. The CDR3, from cysteine to phenylalanine, totals 14 residues. The retained sequence is limited to the CDR3, 42 bases, with the frame set at the first base. The germline V gene gives CDR1 as LGHNA and CDR2 as YNFKEQ. This clone was seen only once. The specificity of this receptor is unknown. Base quality data are lacking; no much larger clone is found one base away. The cohort was made up of several hundred healthy bone marrow donors. At the time of sampling, all cohort members were nominally healthy, though unrecorded immune exposures were likely present. The donor was CMV seronegative and belonged to the group of 320 or so seronegative cohort members. Every donor gave a peripheral blood sample, and the peripheral blood mononuclear cells from that sample were used for TCR beta sequencing. The Qiagen DNeasy Blood Extraction Kit was used to extract genomic DNA from the blood cell samples.

Material: PBMCs. This TCR came from a young man in good health and CMV-seronegative. The V gene is TRBV4-2 and the J gene is TRBJ2-3, with the identity of the D gene unclear. Here the CDR3 is given as CASSQDPNTDTQYF. The bases read TGTGCCAGCAGCCAAGACCCAAACACAGATACGCAGTATTTT.